The 25 T cell receptor beta chains presented below share a single source sample, sequenced in a study of blood T cell repertoires in COVID-19. TCRdb's copy holds only in-frame clones and misses some; the assay was immunoSEQ multiplex PCR. The sample lists approximately 22,000 clones, around four fifths occurring once. Material: peripheral blood. The receptors were sampled from a human donor in a cohort sampled during active COVID-19.

The chain employs TRBV15 and TRBJ1-4; possibly TRBD1 for D (6 bases). Between the trimmed V and J ends, which lost 5 bases and 5 bases, there was a span of 12 bases. The CDR3 is 14 residues long. CDR1 is LNHNV and CDR2 is YYDKDF in the germline V gene (reference sequence). CDR3 residues: CATSSGERNEKLFF. The CDR3 DNA follows: TGTGCCACCAGCTCAGGGGAGAGAAATGAAAAACTGTTTTTT.

The chain couples TRBV28 to TRBJ2-3, with D maybe TRBD2 (7 bases). The V gene's germline CDR1 is MDHEN and CDR2 SYDVKM. The V end lost 5 bases, the J end lost 2 bases, and 14 bases lay between the germline ends. This CDR3 contains 15 residues. In DNA form, the CDR3 reads TGTGCCAGCAGTCGGAGCGCGGGGGCCACAGATACGCAGTATTTT. Amino acids: CASSRSAGATDTQYF.

The V and J genes are TRBV6-5 and TRBJ1-4; D gene unclear. Between the trimmed V and J ends, which lost 6 bases and 0 bases, there was a span of 11 bases. Germline values: CDR1 MNHEY, CDR2 SVGAGI. There are 15 residues in the CDR3. CDR3 in DNA: TGTGCCAGCAGGCCGGTACCCGCAACTAATGAAAAACTGTTTTTT. Translated, it gives CASRPVPATNEKLFF.

This clone has a handful of counts. CDR3 bases: TGTGCCAGCAGTGAAGGGGACAGCTCCTACGAGCAGTACTTC. Protein product: CASSEGDSSYEQYF. This sequence joins TRBV6-1 and TRBJ2-7, with 7 bases lining up with TRBD1. The trim removed 1 base at V and 0 bases at J, leaving 0 bases unmatched. The germline V gene has CDR1 MNHNS and CDR2 SASEGT. The CDR3 spans 14 residues.

This clone was counted only a few times. The chain employs TRBV6-5 and TRBJ2-6; a possible D gene is TRBD2 (6 bases). Germline V gene data show CDR1 as MNHEY and CDR2 as SVGAGI. This CDR3 region has 15 residues. Deletions cut 6 bases from V and 1 base from J, with 10 bases between. As DNA, the CDR3 is TGTGCCAGCAGGGTTGGGGGGTCTGGGGCCAACGTCCTGACTTTC. It yields the protein CASRVGGSGANVLTF.

This chain uses TRBV7-2 with TRBJ1-2, with TRBD1 matching 9 bases. The CDR3 extends over 17 amino acids. The V gene's germline CDR1 is SGHTA and CDR2 FQGNSA. Trimming cost V 6 bases and J 2 bases; bases outside gene matches: 13. CDR3 sequence: CASRPRLSGQGNYGYTF. DNA of the CDR3: TGTGCCAGCAGACCAAGGCTTTCGGGACAGGGCAACTATGGCTACACCTTC.

This sequence joins TRBV7-3 and TRBJ2-1, with D hard to call. The CDR3 sequence is 14 residues long. From germline, CDR1 is SGHTA and CDR2 FQGTGA. Trimming removed 2 bases from V and 8 bases from J, with 13 bases in between. CDR3 loop: CASSLSPGFDEQFF. The CDR3 coding sequence is TGTGCCAGCAGCTTATCCCCCGGGTTCGATGAGCAGTTCTTC.

This rearrangement joins TRBV7-3 to TRBJ2-1; 8 bases map to TRBD2. Germline values: CDR1 SGHTA, CDR2 FQGTGA. J gave up 12 bases and V 2 bases, and 6 bases lay outside the gene matches. There are 13 residues in the CDR3. CDR3 protein: CASSLELAVGQFF. The CDR3 bases are TGTGCCAGCAGCTTAGAACTAGCGGTCGGGCAGTTCTTC.

This rearrangement joins TRBV4-3 to TRBJ1-5; D is perhaps TRBD1 (5 bases). Germline CDR1 LGHNA, CDR2 YSLEER. The V end was cut by 4 bases, the J end by 1 base, with 26 bases between. There are 20 residues in the CDR3. The CDR3 reads CASSLNLAGVPGRSNQPQHF. The CDR3 DNA reads as TGCGCCAGCAGCCTTAATTTGGCGGGGGTCCCAGGGAGAAGCAATCAGCCCCAGCATTTT.

V gene TRBV20-1 combines with J gene TRBJ2-3; the D gene is possibly TRBD2 (7 bases). In germline, CDR1 is DFQATT, CDR2 SNEGSKA (reference sequence). V was cut by 3 bases and J by 5 bases, with 15 bases left in between. The CDR3 loop spans 14 amino acids. The CDR3 bases are TGCAGTGCTAGTTCCCGGGGGGCCAGAGATACGCAGTATTTT. Translating gives CSASSRGARDTQYF.

This clone was seen a few times. This chain joins TRBV5-1 and TRBJ2-7; 9 bases map to TRBD1. In germline, CDR1 is SGHRS, CDR2 YFSETQ. V trimming: 1 base; J trimming: 3 bases; junction bases outside the gene matches: 14. The CDR3 contains 18 residues. The CDR3 bases are TGCGCCAGCAGCTTGACCACCGCAGGACAGGGGATCGGCTACGAGCAGTACTTC. Amino acids: CASSLTTAGQGIGYEQYF. Together with reference TRBV5-1 and TRBJ2-7, the CDR3 gives the full variable domain: KAGVTQTPRYLIKTRGQQVTLSCSPISGHRSVSWYQQTPGQGLQFLFEYFSETQRNKGNFPGRFSGRQFSNSRSEMNVSTLELGDSALYLCASSLTTAGQGIGYEQYFGPGTRLTVT.

This sequence joins TRBV2 and TRBJ2-2; TRBD1 matches 7 bases. Germline V CDR1 and CDR2: SNHLY, FYNNEI. This CDR3 is 17 amino acids long. The junction had 14 bases not matched to a gene; V was cut back by 6 bases and J by 4 bases. In DNA form, the CDR3 reads TGTGCCAGCAGCGAACAATCCGGGACAGTCGTCACCGGGGAGCTGTTTTTT. Its protein product is CASSEQSGTVVTGELFF.

This chain links TRBV7-9 with TRBJ2-3; D is uncertain. The V end was cut by 2 bases, the J end by 2 bases, with 5 bases between. CDR3 length: 13 amino acids. Germline values: CDR1 SEHNR, CDR2 FQNEAQ (reference sequence). CDR3 amino acids: CASSLLLTDTQYF. In DNA, the CDR3 is TGTGCCAGCAGCTTACTTCTCACAGATACGCAGTATTTT.

By its share, this clone is medium-sized. The chain links TRBV5-6 to TRBJ2-5, with D maybe TRBD2 (5 bases). Germline lookup yields CDR1 SGHDT and CDR2 YYEEEE. The CDR3 has 16 amino acids. V was shortened by 6 bases and J by 5 bases, with 23 bases between the two germline ends. CDR3 region: CASTRVVGVGEETQYF. CDR3 DNA sequence: TGTGCCAGCACCCGGGTCGTCGGGGTAGGTGAGGAGACCCAGTACTTC.

The CDR3 DNA follows: TGTGCCAGCAAGGGGGGGGCGGGTGGAAACACCATATATTTT. It codes for CASKGGAGGNTIYF. The chain combines TRBV6-6 with TRBJ1-3; D is perhaps TRBD1 (6 bases). The V and J ends lost 7 bases and 3 bases respectively, with 13 bases between them. CDR3 length: 14 amino acids. CDR1 and CDR2 (germline): MNHNY, SVGAGI (reference sequence).

This clone was counted between two and nine times. J is TRBJ2-7 and V is TRBV5-4; 9 nucleotides align to TRBD2. With 0 bases clipped from V and 5 bases from J, the junction kept 12 bases outside the gene matches. This CDR3 is 17 amino acids long. The germline CDR1 and CDR2 sequences are SGHNT and YYREEE (reference sequence). The DNA for the CDR3 is TGTGCCAGCAGCTTGGGTCGTGTAGCGGGAGATATCGACGAGCAGTACTTC. Amino acids: CASSLGRVAGDIDEQYF.

This chain joins TRBV6-5 and TRBJ2-6; D is perhaps TRBD1 (6 bases). Germline CDR1 reads MNHEY; CDR2 reads SVGAGI. V lost 2 bases and J 1 base, leaving 6 bases between the germline ends. This CDR3 has 15 residues. The CDR3 spells CASSYGQSGANVLTF. The CDR3 DNA is TGTGCCAGCAGTTACGGACAGTCTGGGGCCAACGTCCTGACTTTC.

V gene TRBV15 combines with J gene TRBJ1-6; D is unresolved. CDR1 and CDR2 (germline): LNHNV, YYDKDF (reference sequence). Trimming shortened V by 0 bases and J by 14 bases, and 8 bases separated the two germline ends. This CDR3 has 12 amino acids. The CDR3: CATSREVGALHF. CDR3 DNA sequence: TGTGCCACCAGCAGAGAGGTCGGAGCCCTCCACTTT.

The chain links TRBV9 to TRBJ2-3; 7 bases are a match to TRBD2. This CDR3 comprises 14 residues. V shed 7 bases and J 0 bases; nucleotides not matched to a gene: 5. The germline V gene encodes CDR1 SGDLS and CDR2 YYNGEE. CDR3 in amino acids: CASGRGSSTDTQYF. The CDR3 DNA follows: TGTGCCAGCGGGAGGGGCAGTAGCACAGATACGCAGTATTTT.

The rearrangement joins TRBV30 to TRBJ2-1, with 10 positions matching TRBD2. The germline V gene encodes CDR1 GTSNPN and CDR2 SVGIG (reference sequence). The V gene end was trimmed by 1 base and the J gene end by 6 bases; junction bases not matched to a gene: 15. This CDR3 contains 18 residues. CDR3 DNA: TGTGCCTGGAGTGGGGGGGGGCGAGCGGGAGGGCCCCTCAATGAGCAGTTCTTC. It is translated as CAWSGGGRAGGPLNEQFF. Full variable domain (outside the CDR3, taken from reference TRBV30 and TRBJ2-1): SQTIHQWPATLVQPVGSPLSLECTVEGTSNPNLYWYRQAAGRGLQLLFYSVGIGQISSEVPQNLSASRPQDRQFILSSKKLLLSDSGFYLCAWSGGGRAGGPLNEQFFGPGTRLTVL.

This clone was detected a few times. The chain combines TRBV2 with TRBJ1-1, with D unclear. The V end lost 7 bases, the J end lost 0 bases, and 12 bases lay between the germline ends. The CDR3 length is 14 residues. Germline V gives CDR1 SNHLY, CDR2 FYNNEI. The CDR3 DNA follows: TGTGCCAGCACCGGGTGGGGAGTGAACACTGAAGCTTTCTTT. It codes for CASTGWGVNTEAFF. The full variable domain, with the rest looked up from reference TRBV2 and TRBJ1-1, is EPEVTQTPSHQVTQMGQEVILRCVPISNHLYFYWYRQILGQKVEFLVSFYNNEISEKSEIFDDQFSVERPDGSNFTLKIRSTKLEDSAMYFCASTGWGVNTEAFFGQGTRLTVV.

V gene TRBV15 combines with J gene TRBJ2-1; D is ambiguous. Germline V gene data show CDR1 as LNHNV and CDR2 as YYDKDF (reference sequence). The CDR3 covers 14 residues. Trimming removed 0 bases from V and 2 bases from J, with 5 bases in between. DNA for the CDR3: TGTGCCACCAGCAGAGACCCGGCCTACAATGAGCAGTTCTTC. It encodes CATSRDPAYNEQFF.

V is TRBV19 and J is TRBJ2-2; 8 bases line up with TRBD2. The germline V gene has CDR1 LNHDA and CDR2 SQIVND (reference sequence). The CDR3 covers 13 residues. With 6 bases clipped from V and 6 bases from J, the junction kept 3 bases outside the gene matches. CDR3 sequence: CASSREGAGELFF. The CDR3 nucleotides are TGTGCCAGTAGCCGGGAGGGGGCCGGGGAGCTGTTTTTT.

The V and J genes are TRBV19 and TRBJ1-2; the match to TRBD1 covers 8 bases. The CDR3 is made up of 15 amino acids. Trimming took 5 bases from V and 4 from J; bases not matched to a gene: 9. Germline V gives CDR1 LNHDA, CDR2 SQIVND (reference sequence). CDR3 DNA sequence: TGTGCCAGTAGTTTTAGAACAGGGGGAAGCTATGGCTACACCTTC. Translated: CASSFRTGGSYGYTF. Based on the CDR3 plus reference TRBV19 and TRBJ1-2, the full variable domain is DGGITQSPKYLFRKEGQNVTLSCEQNLNHDAMYWYRQDPGQGLRLIYYSQIVNDFQKGDIAEGYSVSREKKESFPLTVTSAQKNPTAFYLCASSFRTGGSYGYTFGSGTRLTVV.

The J gene is TRBJ2-2, the V gene TRBV28, with D hard to call. Trimming removed 1 base at V and 2 bases at J, with 11 bases between. Germline CDR1 is MDHEN and CDR2 is SYDVKM. This CDR3 is 16 amino acids long. The CDR3 loop reads CASSLFGGSNTGELFF. The CDR3, as DNA: TGTGCCAGCAGTTTATTTGGCGGCAGTAACACCGGGGAGCTGTTTTTT.